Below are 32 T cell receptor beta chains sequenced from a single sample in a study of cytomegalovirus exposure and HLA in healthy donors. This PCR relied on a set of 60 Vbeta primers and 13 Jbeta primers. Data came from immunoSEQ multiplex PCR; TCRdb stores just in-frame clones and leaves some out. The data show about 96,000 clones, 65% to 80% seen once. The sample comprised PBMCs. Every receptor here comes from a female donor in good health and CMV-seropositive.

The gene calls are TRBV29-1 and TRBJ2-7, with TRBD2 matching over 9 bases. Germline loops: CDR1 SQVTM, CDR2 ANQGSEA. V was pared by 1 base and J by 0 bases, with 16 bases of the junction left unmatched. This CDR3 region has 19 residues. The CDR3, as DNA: TGCAGCGTTGAAGGCCAGCGGGAGGCTTGGGGCTTTAGCTCCTACGAGCAGTACTTC. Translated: CSVEGQREAWGFSSYEQYF.

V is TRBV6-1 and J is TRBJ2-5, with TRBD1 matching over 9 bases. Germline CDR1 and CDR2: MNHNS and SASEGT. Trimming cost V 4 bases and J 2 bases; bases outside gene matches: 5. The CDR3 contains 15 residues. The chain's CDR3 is CASSVGTGYQETQYF. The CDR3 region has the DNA TGTGCCAGCAGTGTAGGGACAGGGTATCAAGAGACCCAGTACTTC.

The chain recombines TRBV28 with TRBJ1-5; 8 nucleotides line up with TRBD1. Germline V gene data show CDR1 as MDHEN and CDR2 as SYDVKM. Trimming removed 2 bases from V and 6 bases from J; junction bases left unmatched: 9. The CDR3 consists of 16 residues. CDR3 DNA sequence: TGTGCCAGCAGTTTAGGGAGGACAGGGAGTCGTCAGCCCCAGCATTTT. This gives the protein CASSLGRTGSRQPQHF.

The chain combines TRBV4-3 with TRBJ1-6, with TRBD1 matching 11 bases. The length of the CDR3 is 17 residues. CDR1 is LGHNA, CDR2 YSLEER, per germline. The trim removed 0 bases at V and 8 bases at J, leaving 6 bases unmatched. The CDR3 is CASSQDVPGQGDSPLHF. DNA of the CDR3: TGCGCCAGCAGCCAAGATGTACCGGGACAGGGGGATTCACCCCTCCACTTT.

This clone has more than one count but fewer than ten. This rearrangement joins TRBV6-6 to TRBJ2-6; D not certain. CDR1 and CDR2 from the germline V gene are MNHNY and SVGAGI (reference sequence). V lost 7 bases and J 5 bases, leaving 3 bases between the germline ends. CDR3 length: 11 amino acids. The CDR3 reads CASTWANVLTF. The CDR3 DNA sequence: TGTGCCAGCACATGGGCCAACGTCCTGACTTTC.

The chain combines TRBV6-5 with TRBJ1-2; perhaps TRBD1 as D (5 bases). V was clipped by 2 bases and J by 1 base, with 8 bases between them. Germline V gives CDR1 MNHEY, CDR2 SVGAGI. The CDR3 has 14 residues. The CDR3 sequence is CASSYGRVNYGYTF. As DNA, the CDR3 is TGTGCCAGCAGTTACGGCAGGGTTAACTATGGCTACACCTTC.

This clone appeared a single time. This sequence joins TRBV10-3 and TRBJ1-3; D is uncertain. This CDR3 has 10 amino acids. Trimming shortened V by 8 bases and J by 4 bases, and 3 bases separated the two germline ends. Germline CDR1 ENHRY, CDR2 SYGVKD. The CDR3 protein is CAIGGNTIYF. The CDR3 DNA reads TGTGCCATCGGCGGAAACACCATATATTTT.

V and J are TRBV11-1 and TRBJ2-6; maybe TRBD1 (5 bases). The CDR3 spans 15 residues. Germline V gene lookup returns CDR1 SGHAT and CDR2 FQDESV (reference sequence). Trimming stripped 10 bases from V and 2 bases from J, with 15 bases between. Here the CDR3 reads CATRPRVTGANVLTF. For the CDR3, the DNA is TGTGCCACCCGGCCCAGGGTAACTGGGGCCAACGTCCTGACTTTC. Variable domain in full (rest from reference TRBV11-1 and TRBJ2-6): EAEVAQSPRYKITEKSQAVAFWCDPISGHATLYWYRQILGQGPELLVQFQDESVVDDSQLPKDRFSAERLKGVDSTLKIQPAELGDSAMYLCATRPRVTGANVLTFGAGSRLTVL.

This chain's CDR3 is CACYRGSYEQYF. In DNA form, the CDR3 reads TGTGCCTGCTACAGGGGTTCCTACGAGCAGTACTTC. This chain uses TRBV30 with TRBJ2-7, with 7 bases lining up with TRBD1. Per the germline V gene, CDR1 is GTSNPN and CDR2 is SVGIG (reference sequence). This CDR3 is built from 12 residues. J was trimmed by 1 base and V by 6 bases; bases with no gene match: 3.

The CDR3, as DNA: TGTGCCAGCAGCTCCGGACAAAGGCTGTTTTTT. Translated, it gives CASSSGQRLFF. V usage is TRBV11-2 and J usage is TRBJ1-4; tentatively, D is TRBD1 (5 bases). Trimming took 4 bases from V and 14 from J, leaving 11 bases between them. This CDR3 has 11 residues. Per the germline V gene, CDR1 is SGHAT and CDR2 is FQNNGV.

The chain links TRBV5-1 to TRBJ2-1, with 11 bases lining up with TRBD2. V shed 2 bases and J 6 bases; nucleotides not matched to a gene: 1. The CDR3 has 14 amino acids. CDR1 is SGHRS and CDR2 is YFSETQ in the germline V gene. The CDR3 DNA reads TGCGCCAGCAGCTTACTAGCGGGAGCCAATGAGCAGTTCTTC. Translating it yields CASSLLAGANEQFF.

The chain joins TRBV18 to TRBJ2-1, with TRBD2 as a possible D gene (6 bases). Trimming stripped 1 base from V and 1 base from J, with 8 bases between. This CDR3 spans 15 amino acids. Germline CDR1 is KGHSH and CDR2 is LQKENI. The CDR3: CASSPQGRSYNEQFF. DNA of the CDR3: TGTGCCAGCTCACCACAGGGGAGGTCCTACAATGAGCAGTTCTTC.

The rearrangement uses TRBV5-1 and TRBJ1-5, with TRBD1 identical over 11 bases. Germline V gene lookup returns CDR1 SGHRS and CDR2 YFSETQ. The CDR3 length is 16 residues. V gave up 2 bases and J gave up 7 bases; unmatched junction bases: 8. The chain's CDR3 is CASSFSGQGEGQPQHF. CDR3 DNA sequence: TGCGCCAGCAGCTTCTCGGGACAGGGGGAGGGACAGCCCCAGCATTTT. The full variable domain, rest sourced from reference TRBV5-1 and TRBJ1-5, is KAGVTQTPRYLIKTRGQQVTLSCSPISGHRSVSWYQQTPGQGLQFLFEYFSETQRNKGNFPGRFSGRQFSNSRSEMNVSTLELGDSALYLCASSFSGQGEGQPQHFGDGTRLSIL.

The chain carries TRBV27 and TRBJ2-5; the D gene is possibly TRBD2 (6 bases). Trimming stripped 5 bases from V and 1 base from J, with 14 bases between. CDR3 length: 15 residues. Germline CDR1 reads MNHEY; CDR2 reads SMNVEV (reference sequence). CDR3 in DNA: TGTGCCAGCAGTCCCCAGCGGGTCCGCCAAGAGACCCAGTACTTC. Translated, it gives CASSPQRVRQETQYF.

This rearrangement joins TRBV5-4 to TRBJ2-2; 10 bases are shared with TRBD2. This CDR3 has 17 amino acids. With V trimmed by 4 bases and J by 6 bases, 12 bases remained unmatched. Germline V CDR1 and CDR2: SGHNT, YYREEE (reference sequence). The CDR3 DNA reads TGTGCCAGCAGCCGGCGGAGCGGGAGGGCGGAGGCCGGGGAGCTGTTTTTT. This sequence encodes CASSRRSGRAEAGELFF.

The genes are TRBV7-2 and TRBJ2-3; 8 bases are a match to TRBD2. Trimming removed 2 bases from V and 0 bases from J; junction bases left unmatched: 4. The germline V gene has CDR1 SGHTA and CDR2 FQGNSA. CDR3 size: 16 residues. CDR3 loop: CASSLIAGTSTDTQYF. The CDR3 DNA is TGTGCCAGCAGCTTAATAGCGGGGACCAGCACAGATACGCAGTATTTT.

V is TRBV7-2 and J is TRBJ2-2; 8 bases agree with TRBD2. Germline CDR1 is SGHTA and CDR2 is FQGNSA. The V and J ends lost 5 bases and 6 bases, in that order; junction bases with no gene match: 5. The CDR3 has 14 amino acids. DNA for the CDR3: TGTGCCAGCAGCGTTCGGACTAGCCCCGGGGAGCTGTTTTTT. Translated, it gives CASSVRTSPGELFF. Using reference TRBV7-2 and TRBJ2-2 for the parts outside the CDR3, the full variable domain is GAGVSQSPSNKVTEKGKDVELRCDPISGHTALYWYRQSLGQGLEFLIYFQGNSAPDKSGLPSDRFSAERTGGSVSTLTIQRTQQEDSAVYLCASSVRTSPGELFFGEGSRLTVL.

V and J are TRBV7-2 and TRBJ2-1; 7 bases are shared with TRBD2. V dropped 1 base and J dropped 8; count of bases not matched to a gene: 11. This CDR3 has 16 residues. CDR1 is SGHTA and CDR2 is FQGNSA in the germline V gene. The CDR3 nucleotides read TGTGCCAGCAGCTTAGTCGGGAGGAACCGTTGTGATGAGCAGTTCTTC. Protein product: CASSLVGRNRCDEQFF.

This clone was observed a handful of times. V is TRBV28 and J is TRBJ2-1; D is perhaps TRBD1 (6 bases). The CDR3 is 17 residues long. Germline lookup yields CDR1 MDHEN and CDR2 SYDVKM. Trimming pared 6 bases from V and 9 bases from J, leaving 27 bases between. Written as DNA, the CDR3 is TGTGCCAGCAGCAAAACAAAAAGTAAGCAGCCGGACAGTGAGCAGTTCTTC. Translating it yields CASSKTKSKQPDSEQFF.

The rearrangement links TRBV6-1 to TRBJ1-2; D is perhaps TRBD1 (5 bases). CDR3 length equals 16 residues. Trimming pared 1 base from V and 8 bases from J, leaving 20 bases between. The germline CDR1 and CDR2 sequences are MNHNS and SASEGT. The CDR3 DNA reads TGTGCCAGCAGTGAAGAGCCAGGGACGGGGGTCCGAGGCTACACCTTC. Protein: CASSEEPGTGVRGYTF.

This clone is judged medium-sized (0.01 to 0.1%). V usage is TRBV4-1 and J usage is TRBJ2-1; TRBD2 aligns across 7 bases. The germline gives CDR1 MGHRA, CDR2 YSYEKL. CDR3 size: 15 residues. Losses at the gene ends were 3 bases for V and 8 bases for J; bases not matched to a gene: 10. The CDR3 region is CASSHRTSSRDEQFF. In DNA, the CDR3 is TGCGCCAGCAGCCACCGGACTAGTAGTAGGGATGAGCAGTTCTTC.

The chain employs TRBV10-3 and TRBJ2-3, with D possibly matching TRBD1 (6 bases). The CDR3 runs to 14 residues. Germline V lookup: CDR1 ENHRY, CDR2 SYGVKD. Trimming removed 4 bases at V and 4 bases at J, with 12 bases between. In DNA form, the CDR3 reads TGTGCCATCAGTGTCGACAGGTTGGCAGATACGCAGTATTTT. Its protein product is CAISVDRLADTQYF.

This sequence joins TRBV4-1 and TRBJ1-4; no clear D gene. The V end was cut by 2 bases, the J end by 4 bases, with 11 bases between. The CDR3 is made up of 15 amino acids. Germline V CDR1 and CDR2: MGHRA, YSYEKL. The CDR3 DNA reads TGCGCCAGCAGCCAACGAATACAGTTTAATGAAAAACTGTTTTTT. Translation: CASSQRIQFNEKLFF.

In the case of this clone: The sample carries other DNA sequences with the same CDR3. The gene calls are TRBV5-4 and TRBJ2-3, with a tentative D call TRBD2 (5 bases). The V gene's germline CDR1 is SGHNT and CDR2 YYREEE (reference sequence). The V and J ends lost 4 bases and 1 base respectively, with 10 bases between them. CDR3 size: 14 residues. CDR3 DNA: TGTGCCAGCAGCCTCACGCGGGGCACAGATACGCAGTATTTT. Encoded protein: CASSLTRGTDTQYF.

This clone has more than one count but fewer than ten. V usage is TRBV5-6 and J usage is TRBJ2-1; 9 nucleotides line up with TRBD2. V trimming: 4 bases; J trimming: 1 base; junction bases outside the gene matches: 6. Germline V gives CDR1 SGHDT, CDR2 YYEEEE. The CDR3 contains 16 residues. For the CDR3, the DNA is TGTGCCAGCAGCCCCGGACTAGCGTCTTCCTACAATGAGCAGTTCTTC. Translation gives CASSPGLASSYNEQFF. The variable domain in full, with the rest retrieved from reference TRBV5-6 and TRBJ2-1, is DAGVTQSPTHLIKTRGQQVTLRCSPKSGHDTVSWYQQALGQGPQFIFQYYEEEERQRGNFPDRFSGHQFPNYSSELNVNALLLGDSALYLCASSPGLASSYNEQFFGPGTRLTVL.

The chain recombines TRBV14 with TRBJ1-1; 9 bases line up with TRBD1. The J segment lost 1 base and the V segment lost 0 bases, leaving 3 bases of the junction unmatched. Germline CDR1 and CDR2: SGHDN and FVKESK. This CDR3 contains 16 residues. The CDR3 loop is CASSQETGGANTEAFF. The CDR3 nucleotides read TGTGCCAGCAGCCAAGAGACAGGGGGAGCGAACACTGAAGCTTTCTTT.

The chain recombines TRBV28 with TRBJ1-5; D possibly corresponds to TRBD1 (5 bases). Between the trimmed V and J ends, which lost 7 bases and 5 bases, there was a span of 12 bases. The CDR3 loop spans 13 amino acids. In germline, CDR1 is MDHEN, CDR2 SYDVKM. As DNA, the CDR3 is TGTGCCAGCAAGGGGCGCGGATATCAGCCCCAGCATTTT. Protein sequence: CASKGRGYQPQHF.

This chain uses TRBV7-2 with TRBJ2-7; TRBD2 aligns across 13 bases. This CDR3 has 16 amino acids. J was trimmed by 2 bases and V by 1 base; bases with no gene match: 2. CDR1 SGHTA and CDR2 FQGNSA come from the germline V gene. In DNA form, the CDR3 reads TGTGCCAGCAGCTTAGGACTAGCGGGGGGTGCCTACGAGCAGTACTTC. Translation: CASSLGLAGGAYEQYF.

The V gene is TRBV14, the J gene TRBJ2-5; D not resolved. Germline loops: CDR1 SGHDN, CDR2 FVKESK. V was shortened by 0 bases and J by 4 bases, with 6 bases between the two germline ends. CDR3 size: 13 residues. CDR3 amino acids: CASSQDHLETQYF. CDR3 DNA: TGTGCCAGCAGCCAAGATCATTTAGAGACCCAGTACTTC.

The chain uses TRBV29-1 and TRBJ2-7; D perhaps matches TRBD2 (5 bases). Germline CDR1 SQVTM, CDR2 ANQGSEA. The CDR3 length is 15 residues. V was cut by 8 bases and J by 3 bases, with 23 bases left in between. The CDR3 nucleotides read TGCAGCACACGTTCGAATGAACTAGTCGGCTACGAGCAGTACTTC. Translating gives CSTRSNELVGYEQYF.

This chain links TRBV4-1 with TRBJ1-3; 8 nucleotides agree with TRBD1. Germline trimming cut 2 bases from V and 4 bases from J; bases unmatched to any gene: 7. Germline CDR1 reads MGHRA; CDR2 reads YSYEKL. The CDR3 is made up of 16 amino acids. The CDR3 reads CASSQPDRGEGNTIYF. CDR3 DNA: TGCGCCAGCAGCCAACCCGACAGGGGAGAAGGAAACACCATATATTTT.

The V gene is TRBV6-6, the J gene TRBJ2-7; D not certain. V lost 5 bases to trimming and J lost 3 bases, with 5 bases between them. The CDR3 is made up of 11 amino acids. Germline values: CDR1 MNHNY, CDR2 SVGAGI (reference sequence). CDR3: CASSESYEQYF. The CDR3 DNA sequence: TGTGCCAGCAGTGAGAGCTACGAGCAGTACTTC.